This T cell receptor (beta chain) derives from a study of radiotherapy plus CTLA-4 blockade in lung cancer. Study-wide results and limits: Early shifts in blood T cell clones, with interferon-beta, reportedly predicted response best.

The repertoire was sequenced with immunoSEQ multiplex PCR; TCRdb's copy has only in-frame clones and lacks some. This repertoire shows 110,000 or so clones, around 75% found once; its top ten account for 4.5% to 6.5%. Remarks on this clone: Its antigen is not identified.

Germline CDR1 SGDLS, CDR2 YYNGEE. There are 15 residues in the CDR3. V shed 0 bases, J shed 9 bases, and the junction held 8 bases outside the gene matches. The sequenced sample was peripheral blood, obtained from a patient treated with radiotherapy plus ipilimumab. The chain joins TRBV9 to TRBJ2-1, with TRBD2 matching 8 bases. The source is a human donor with non-small cell lung cancer who had a partial response to radiotherapy plus ipilimumab. The CDR3 DNA follows: TGTGCCAGCAGCGTAGAGTTAGCGGGATCCCCTGAGCAGTTCTTC. Translating gives CASSVELAGSPEQFF.